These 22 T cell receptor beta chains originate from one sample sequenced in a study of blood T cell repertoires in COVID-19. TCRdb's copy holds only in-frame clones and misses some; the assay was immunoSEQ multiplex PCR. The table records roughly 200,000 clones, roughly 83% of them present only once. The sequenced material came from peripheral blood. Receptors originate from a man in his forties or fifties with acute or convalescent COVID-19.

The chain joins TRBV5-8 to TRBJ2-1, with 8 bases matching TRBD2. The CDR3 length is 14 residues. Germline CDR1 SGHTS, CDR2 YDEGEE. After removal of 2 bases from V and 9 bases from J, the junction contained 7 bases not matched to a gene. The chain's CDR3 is CASSLKRERPEQFF. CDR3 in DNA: TGTGCCAGCAGCTTAAAGCGGGAGCGGCCTGAGCAGTTCTTC. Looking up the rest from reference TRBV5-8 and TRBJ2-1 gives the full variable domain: EAGVTQSPTHLIKTRGQQATLRCSPISGHTSVYWYQQALGLGLQFLLWYDEGEERNRGNFPPRFSGRQFPNYSSELNVNALELEDSALYLCASSLKRERPEQFFGPGTRLTVL.

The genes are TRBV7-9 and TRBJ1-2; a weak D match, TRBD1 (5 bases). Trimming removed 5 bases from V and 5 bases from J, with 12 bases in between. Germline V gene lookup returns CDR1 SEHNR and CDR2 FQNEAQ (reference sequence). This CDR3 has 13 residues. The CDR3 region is CASSPTEVYGYTF. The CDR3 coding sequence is TGTGCCAGCAGCCCGACAGAAGTATATGGCTACACCTTC.

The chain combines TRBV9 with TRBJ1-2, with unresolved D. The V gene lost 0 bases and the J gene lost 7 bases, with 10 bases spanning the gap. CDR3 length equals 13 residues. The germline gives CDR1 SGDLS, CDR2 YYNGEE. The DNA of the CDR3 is TGTGCCAGCAGCGTAGTAGAAGTCGGTGGCTACACCTTC. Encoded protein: CASSVVEVGGYTF. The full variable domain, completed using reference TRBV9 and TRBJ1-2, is DSGVTQTPKHLITATGQRVTLRCSPRSGDLSVYWYQQSLDQGLQFLIQYYNGEERAKGNILERFSAQQFPDLHSELNLSSLELGDSALYFCASSVVEVGGYTFGSGTRLTVV.

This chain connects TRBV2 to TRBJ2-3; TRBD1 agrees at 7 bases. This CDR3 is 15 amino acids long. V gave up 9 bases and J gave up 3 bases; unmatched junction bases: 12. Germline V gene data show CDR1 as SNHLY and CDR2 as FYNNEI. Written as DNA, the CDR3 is TGTGCCAGAACTACCACAGGGGCAAGGACAGATACGCAGTATTTT. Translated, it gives CARTTTGARTDTQYF.

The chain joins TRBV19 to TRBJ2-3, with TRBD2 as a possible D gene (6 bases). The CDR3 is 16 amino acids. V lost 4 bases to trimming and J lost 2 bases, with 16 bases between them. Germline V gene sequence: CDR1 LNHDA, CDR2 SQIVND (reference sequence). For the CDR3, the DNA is TGTGCCAGTAGTACCGCGGGTAGCGGAAACACAGATACGCAGTATTTT. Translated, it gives CASSTAGSGNTDTQYF.

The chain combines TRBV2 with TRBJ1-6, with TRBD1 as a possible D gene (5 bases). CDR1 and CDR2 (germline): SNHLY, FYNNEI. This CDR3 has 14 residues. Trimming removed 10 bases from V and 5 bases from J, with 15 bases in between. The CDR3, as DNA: TGTGCCACCAGGGCTCACGAAGATAATTCACCCCTCCACTTT. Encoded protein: CATRAHEDNSPLHF.

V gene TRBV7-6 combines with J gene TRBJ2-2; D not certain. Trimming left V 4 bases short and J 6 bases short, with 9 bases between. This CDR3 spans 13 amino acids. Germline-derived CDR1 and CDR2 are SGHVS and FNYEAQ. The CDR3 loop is CASSSQISGELFF. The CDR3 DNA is TGTGCCAGCAGCTCCCAGATATCCGGGGAGCTGTTTTTT. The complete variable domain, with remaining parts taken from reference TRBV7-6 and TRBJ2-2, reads GAGVSQSPRYKVTKRGQDVALRCDPISGHVSLYWYRQALGQGPEFLTYFNYEAQQDKSGLPNDRFSAERPEGSISTLTIQRTEQRDSAMYRCASSSQISGELFFGEGSRLTVL.

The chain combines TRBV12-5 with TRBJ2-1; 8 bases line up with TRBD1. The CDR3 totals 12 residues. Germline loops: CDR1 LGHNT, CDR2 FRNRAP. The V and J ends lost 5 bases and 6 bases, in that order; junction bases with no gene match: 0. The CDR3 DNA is TGTGCTAGTGGTGACAGGGGCAATGAGCAGTTCTTC. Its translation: CASGDRGNEQFF.

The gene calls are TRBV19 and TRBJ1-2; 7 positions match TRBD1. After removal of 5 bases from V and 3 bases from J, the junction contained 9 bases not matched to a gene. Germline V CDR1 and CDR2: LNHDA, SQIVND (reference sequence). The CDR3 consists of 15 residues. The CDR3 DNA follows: TGTGCCAGTAGTGTTAACAGGGGCCGGGACTATGGCTACACCTTC. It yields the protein CASSVNRGRDYGYTF. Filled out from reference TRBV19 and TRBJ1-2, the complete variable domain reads DGGITQSPKYLFRKEGQNVTLSCEQNLNHDAMYWYRQDPGQGLRLIYYSQIVNDFQKGDIAEGYSVSREKKESFPLTVTSAQKNPTAFYLCASSVNRGRDYGYTFGSGTRLTVV.

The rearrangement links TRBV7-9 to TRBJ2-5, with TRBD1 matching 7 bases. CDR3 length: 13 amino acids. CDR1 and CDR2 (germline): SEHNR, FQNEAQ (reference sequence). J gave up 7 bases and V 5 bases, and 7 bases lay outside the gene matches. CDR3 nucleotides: TGTGCCAGCAGCCCTCCAGGGGGTGCGACCCAGTACTTC. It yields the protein CASSPPGGATQYF.

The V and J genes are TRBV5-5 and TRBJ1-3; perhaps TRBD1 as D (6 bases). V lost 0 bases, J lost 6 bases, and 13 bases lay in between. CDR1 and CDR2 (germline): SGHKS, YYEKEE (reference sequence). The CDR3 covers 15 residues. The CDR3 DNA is TGTGCCAGCAGCTTGGAACAGGGATGGATAAACACCATATATTTT. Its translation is CASSLEQGWINTIYF.

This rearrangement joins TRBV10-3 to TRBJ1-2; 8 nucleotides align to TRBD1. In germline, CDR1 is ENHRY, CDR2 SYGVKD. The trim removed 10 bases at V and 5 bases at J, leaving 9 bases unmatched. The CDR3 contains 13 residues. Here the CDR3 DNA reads TGTGCCACTACCGTCCGGACAGGGTATGGCTACACCTTC. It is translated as CATTVRTGYGYTF.

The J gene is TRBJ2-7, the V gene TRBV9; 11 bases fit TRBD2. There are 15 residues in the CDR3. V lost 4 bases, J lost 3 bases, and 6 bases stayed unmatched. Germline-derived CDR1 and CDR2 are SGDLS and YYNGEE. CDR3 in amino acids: CASSLRLAGIYEQYF. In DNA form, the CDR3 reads TGTGCCAGCAGCCTCCGACTAGCGGGAATCTACGAGCAGTACTTC.

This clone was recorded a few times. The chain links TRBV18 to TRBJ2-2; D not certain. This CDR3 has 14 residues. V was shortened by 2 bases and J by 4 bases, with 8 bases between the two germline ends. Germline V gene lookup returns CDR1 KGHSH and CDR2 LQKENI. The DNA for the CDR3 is TGTGCCAGCTCACCATACCCGGTCACCGGGGAGCTGTTTTTT. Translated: CASSPYPVTGELFF.

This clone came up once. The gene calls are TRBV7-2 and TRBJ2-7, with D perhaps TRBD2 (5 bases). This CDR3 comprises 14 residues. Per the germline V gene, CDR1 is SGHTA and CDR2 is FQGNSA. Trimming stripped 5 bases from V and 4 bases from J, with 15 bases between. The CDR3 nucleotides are TGTGCCAGCAGCCCCGGACTCCCCCTATACGAGCAGTACTTC. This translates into CASSPGLPLYEQYF.

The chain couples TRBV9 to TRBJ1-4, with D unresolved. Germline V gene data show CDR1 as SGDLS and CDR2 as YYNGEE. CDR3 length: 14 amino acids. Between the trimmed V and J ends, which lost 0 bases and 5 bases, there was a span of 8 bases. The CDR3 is CASSVAEGNEKLFF. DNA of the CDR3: TGTGCCAGCAGCGTAGCTGAGGGAAATGAAAAACTGTTTTTT.

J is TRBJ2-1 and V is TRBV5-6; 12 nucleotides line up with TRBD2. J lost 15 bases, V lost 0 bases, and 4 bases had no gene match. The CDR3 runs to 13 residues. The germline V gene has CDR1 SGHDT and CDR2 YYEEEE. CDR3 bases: TGTGCCAGCAGCTTGGGACTAGCGGGAGCGGGGTTCTTC. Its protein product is CASSLGLAGAGFF.

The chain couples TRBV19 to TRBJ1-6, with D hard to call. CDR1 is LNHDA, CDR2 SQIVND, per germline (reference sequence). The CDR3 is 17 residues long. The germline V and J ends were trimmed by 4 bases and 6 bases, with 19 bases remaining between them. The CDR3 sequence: CASSTHRTGVGNSPLHF. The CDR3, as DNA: TGTGCCAGTAGTACCCATAGGACTGGAGTGGGTAATTCACCCCTCCACTTT.

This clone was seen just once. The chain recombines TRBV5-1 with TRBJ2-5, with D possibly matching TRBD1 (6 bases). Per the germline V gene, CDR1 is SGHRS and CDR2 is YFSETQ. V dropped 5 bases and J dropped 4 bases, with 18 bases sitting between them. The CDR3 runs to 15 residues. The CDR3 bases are TGCGCCAGCAGTAGGGCCGCGGTAGGGGGAGAGACCCAGTACTTC. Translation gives CASSRAAVGGETQYF.

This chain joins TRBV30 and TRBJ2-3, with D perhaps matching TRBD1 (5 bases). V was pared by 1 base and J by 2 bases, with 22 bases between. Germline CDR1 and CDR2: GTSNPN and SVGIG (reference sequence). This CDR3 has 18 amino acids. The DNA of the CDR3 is TGTGCCTGGAGTGCACCCTTGACGGCAGGGCCCATCACAGATACGCAGTATTTT. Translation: CAWSAPLTAGPITDTQYF.

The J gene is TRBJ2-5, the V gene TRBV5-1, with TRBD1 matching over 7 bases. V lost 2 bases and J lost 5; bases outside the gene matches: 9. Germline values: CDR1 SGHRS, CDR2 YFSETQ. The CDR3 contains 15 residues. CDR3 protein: CASSFTTGVGETQYF. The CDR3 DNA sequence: TGCGCCAGCAGCTTTACCACAGGGGTCGGCGAGACCCAGTACTTC.

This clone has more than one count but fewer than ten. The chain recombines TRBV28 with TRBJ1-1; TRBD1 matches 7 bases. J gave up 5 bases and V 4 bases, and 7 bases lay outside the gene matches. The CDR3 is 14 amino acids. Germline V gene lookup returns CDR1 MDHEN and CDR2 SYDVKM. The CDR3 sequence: CASSYRTGGTEAFF. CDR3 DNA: TGTGCCAGCAGTTATAGGACAGGAGGGACTGAAGCTTTCTTT.